This TCR beta chain was sequenced in a study of memory CD4+ T cells and cytomegalovirus serostatus. The assay was immunoSEQ multiplex PCR, and TCRdb's table has in-frame clones only and misses some. Of about 56,000 clones listed, around 76% are singletons. The sort gate was single viable CD3+CD4+CD8-CD45RO+ cells for memory CD4+ T cells. The germline V gene has CDR1 SGHKS and CDR2 YYEKEE (reference sequence). The germline V and J ends were trimmed by 4 bases and 4 bases, with 23 bases remaining between them. This CDR3 region has 17 residues. The source material was memory CD4+ T cells from blood. The TCR sequence derives from an adult in good health and CMV-seronegative. The rearrangement uses TRBV5-5 and TRBJ1-2; possible D gene TRBD1, 6 bases. As DNA, the CDR3 is TGTGCCAGCAGCCACCGGGCTACAGGGACCGGCGGCTATGGCTACACCTTC. Translated: CASSHRATGTGGYGYTF.